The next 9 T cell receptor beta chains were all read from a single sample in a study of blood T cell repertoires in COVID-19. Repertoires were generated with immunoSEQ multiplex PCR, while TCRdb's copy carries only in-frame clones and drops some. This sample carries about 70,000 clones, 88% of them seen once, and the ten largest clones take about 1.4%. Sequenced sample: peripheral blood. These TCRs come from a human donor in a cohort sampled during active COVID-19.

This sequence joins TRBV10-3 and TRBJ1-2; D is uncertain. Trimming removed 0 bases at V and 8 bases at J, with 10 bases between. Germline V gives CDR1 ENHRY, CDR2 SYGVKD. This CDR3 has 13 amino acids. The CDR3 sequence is CAISESTPVGYTF. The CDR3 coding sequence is TGTGCCATCAGTGAGTCGACTCCGGTGGGCTACACCTTC.

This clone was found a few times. The DNA of the CDR3 is TGCGCCAGCAGTGAGAGCAGGGCCACTGAAGCTTTCTTT. Its translation: CASSESRATEAFF. J is TRBJ1-1 and V is TRBV10-1; a possible D gene is TRBD1 (5 bases). In germline, CDR1 is WNHNN, CDR2 SYGVQD (reference sequence). Trimming took 2 bases from V and 4 from J, leaving 8 bases between them. This CDR3 has 13 residues.

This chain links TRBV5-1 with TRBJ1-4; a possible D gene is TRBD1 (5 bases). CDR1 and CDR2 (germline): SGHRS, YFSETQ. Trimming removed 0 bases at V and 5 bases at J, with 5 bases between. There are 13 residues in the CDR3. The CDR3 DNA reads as TGCGCCAGCAGCTTGGACAGGAATGAAAAACTGTTTTTT. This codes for CASSLDRNEKLFF.

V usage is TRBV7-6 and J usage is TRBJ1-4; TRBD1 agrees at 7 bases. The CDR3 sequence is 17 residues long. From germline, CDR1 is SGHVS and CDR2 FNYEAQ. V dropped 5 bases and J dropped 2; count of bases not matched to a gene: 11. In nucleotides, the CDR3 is TGTGCCAGCAGCCCAGATGACAGGGATCGGACTAATGAAAAACTGTTTTTT. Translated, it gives CASSPDDRDRTNEKLFF.

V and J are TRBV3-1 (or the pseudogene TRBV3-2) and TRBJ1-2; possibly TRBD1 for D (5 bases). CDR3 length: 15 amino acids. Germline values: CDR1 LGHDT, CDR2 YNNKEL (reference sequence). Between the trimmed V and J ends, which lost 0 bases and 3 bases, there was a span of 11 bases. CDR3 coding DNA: TGTGCCAGCAGCCAAGACAGGGCCAGCCACTATGGCTACACCTTC. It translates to CASSQDRASHYGYTF.

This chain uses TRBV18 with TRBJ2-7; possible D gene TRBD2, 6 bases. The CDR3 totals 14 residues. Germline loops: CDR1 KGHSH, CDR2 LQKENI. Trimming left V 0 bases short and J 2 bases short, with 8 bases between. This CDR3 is CASSPPREAYEQYF. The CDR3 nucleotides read TGTGCCAGCTCACCACCGAGGGAGGCCTACGAGCAGTACTTC.

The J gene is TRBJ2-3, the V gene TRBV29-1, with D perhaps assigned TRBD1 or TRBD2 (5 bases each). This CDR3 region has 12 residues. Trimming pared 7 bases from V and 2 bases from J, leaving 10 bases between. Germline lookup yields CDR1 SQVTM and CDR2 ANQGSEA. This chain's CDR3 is CSARGYTDTQYF. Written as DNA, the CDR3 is TGCAGCGCGAGGGGATACACAGATACGCAGTATTTT.

CDR3 in DNA: TGTGCCAGCAGCGTACCCTCCCACCTACTGACAGGGGGCTACGAGCAGTACGTC. As protein: CASSVPSHLLTGGYEQYV. The rearrangement links TRBV9 to TRBJ2-7, with TRBD1 matching over 9 bases. Germline values: CDR1 SGDLS, CDR2 YYNGEE. This CDR3 has 18 amino acids. V shed 1 base and J 3 bases; nucleotides not matched to a gene: 14.

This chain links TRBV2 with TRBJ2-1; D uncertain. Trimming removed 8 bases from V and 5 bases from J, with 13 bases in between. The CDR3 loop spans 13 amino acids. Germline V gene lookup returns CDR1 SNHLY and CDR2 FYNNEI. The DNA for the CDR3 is TGTGCCAGCCGGTTTGGGCAGGACAATGAGCAGTTCTTC. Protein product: CASRFGQDNEQFF.